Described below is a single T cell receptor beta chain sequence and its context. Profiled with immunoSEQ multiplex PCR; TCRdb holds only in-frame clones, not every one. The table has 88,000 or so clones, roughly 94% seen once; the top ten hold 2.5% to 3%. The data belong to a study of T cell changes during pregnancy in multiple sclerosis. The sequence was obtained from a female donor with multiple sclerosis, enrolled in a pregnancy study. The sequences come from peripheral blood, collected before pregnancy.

The CDR3 nucleotides read TGTGCCAGTAGTATAGGGGACACTACCCTCGAGCAGTACTTC. Its protein product is CASSIGDTTLEQYF. The chain links TRBV19 to TRBJ2-7; maybe TRBD1 (6 bases). CDR1 and CDR2 (germline): LNHDA, SQIVND (reference sequence). The V end was cut by 1 base, the J end by 6 bases, with 13 bases between. This CDR3 is 14 amino acids long.